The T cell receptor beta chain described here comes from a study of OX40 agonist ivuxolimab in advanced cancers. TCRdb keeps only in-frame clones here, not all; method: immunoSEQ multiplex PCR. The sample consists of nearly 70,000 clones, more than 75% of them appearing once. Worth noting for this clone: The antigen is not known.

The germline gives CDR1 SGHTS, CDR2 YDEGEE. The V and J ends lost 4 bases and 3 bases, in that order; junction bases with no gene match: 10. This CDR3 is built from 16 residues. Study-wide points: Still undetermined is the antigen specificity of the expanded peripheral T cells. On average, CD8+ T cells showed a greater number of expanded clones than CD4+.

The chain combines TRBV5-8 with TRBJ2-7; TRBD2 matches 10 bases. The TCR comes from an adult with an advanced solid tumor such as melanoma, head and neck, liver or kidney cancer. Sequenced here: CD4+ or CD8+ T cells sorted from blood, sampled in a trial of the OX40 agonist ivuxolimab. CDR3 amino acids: CASSPSWGLASYEQYF. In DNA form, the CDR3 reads TGTGCCAGCAGCCCTTCCTGGGGACTAGCGAGCTACGAGCAGTACTTC.